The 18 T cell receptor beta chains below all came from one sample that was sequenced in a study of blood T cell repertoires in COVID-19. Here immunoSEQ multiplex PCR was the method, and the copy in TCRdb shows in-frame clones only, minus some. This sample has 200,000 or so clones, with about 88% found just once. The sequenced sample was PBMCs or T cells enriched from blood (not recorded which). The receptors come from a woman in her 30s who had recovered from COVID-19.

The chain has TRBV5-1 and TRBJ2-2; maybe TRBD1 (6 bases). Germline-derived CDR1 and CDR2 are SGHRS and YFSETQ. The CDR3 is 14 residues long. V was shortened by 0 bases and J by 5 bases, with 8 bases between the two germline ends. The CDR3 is CASSLVRGTGELFF. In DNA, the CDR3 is TGCGCCAGCAGCTTGGTGAGGGGGACCGGGGAGCTGTTTTTT.

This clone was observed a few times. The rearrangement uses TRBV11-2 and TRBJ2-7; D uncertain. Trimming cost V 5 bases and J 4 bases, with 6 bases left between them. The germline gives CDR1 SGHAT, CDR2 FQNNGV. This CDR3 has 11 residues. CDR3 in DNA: TGTGCCAGCAGCAACTTATACGAGCAGTACTTC. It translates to CASSNLYEQYF.

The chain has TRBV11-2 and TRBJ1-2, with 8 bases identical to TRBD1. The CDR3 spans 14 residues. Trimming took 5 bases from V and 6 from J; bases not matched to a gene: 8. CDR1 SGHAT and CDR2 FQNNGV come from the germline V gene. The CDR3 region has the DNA TGTGCCAGCAGCCGTCGGACAGGGCTACATGGCTACACCTTC. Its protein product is CASSRRTGLHGYTF.

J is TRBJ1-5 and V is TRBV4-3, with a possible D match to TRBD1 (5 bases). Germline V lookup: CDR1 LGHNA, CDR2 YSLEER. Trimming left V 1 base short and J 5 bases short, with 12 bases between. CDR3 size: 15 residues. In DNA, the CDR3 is TGCGCCAGCAGCCAAGTTAGCGGGGCTGATCAGCCCCAGCATTTT. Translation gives CASSQVSGADQPQHF.

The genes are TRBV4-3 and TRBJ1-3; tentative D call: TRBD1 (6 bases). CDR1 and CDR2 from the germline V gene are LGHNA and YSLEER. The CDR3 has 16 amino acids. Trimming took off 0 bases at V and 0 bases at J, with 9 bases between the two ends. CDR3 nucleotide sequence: TGCGCCAGCAGCCAAGATGGGACACACTCTGGAAACACCATATATTTT. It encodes CASSQDGTHSGNTIYF.

The CDR3 region is CASSYIDRVHHGYTF. CDR3 nucleotide sequence: TGTGCCAGCAGTTACATCGACAGGGTTCACCATGGCTACACCTTC. The chain combines TRBV6-5 with TRBJ1-2, with 7 nucleotides matching TRBD1. Germline V lookup: CDR1 MNHEY, CDR2 SVGAGI. The CDR3 is made up of 15 amino acids. Trimming took 2 bases from V and 6 from J; bases not matched to a gene: 9.

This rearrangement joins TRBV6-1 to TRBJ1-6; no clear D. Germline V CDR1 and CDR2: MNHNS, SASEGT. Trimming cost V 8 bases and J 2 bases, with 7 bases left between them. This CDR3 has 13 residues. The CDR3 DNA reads TGTGCCAGCGCCGGGACCTATAATTCACCCCTCCACTTT. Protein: CASAGTYNSPLHF.

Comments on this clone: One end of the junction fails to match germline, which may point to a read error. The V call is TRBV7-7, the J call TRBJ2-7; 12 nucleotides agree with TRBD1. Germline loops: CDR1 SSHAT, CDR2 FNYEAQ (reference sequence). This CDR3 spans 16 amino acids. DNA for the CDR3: TGTGCTAGCAGCCCGAGCCCGGGACAGGGGGCTTCCGAGCAGTACTTC. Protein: CASSPSPGQGASEQYF.

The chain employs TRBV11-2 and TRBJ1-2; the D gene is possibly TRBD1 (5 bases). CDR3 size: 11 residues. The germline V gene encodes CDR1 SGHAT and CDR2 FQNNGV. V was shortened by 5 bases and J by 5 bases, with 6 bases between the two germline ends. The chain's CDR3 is CASSQGYGYTF. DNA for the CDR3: TGTGCCAGCAGCCAGGGTTATGGCTACACCTTC. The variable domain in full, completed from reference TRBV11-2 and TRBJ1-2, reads EAGVAQSPRYKIIEKRQSVAFWCNPISGHATLYWYQQILGQGPKLLIQFQNNGVVDDSQLPKDRFSAERLKGVDSTLKIQPAKLEDSAVYLCASSQGYGYTFGSGTRLTVV.

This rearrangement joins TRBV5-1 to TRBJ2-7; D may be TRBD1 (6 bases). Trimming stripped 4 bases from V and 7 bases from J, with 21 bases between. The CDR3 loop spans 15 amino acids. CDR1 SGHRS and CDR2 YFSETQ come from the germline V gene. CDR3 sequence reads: CASSLTLNRVEEQYF. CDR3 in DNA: TGCGCCAGCAGCCTAACCCTTAACAGGGTGGAGGAGCAGTACTTC.

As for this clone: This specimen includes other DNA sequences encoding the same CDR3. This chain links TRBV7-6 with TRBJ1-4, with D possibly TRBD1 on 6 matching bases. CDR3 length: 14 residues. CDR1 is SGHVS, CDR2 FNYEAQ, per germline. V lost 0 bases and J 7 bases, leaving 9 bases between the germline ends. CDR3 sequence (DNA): TGTGCCAGCAGCTTAGCGGGAGGGGGTGAAAAACTGTTTTTT. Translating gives CASSLAGGGEKLFF.

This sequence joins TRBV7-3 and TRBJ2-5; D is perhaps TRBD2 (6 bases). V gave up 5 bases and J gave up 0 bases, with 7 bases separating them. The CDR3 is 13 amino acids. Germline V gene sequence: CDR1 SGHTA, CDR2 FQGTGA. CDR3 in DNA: TGTGCCAGCAGCGCGGGACACCAAGAGACCCAGTACTTC. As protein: CASSAGHQETQYF.

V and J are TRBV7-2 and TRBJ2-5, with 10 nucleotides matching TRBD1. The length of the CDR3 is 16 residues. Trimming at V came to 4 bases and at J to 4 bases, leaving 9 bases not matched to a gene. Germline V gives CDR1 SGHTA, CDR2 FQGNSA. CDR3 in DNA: TGTGCCAGCAGCTCCACCGGGACAGGGGTCAGAGAGACCCAGTACTTC. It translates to CASSSTGTGVRETQYF. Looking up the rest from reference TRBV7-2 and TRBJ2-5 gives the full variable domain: GAGVSQSPSNKVTEKGKDVELRCDPISGHTALYWYRQSLGQGLEFLIYFQGNSAPDKSGLPSDRFSAERTGGSVSTLTIQRTQQEDSAVYLCASSSTGTGVRETQYFGPGTRLLVL.

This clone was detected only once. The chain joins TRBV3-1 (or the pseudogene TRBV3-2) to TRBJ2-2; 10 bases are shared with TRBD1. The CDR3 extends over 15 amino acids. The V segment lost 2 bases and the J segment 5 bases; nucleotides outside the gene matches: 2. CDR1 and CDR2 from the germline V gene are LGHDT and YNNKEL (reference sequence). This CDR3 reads CASSQRDRGTGELFF. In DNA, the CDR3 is TGTGCCAGCAGCCAAAGGGACAGGGGAACCGGGGAGCTGTTTTTT.

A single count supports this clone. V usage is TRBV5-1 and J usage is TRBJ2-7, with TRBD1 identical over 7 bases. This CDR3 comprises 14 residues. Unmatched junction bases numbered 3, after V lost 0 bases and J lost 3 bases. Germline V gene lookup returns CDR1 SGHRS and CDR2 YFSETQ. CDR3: CASSLETGSYEQYF. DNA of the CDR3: TGCGCCAGCAGCTTGGAGACAGGGAGCTACGAGCAGTACTTC.

CDR3 DNA sequence: TGTGCCAGCAGTTACTCCGGACAGAATTCACCCCTCCACTTT. Translating gives CASSYSGQNSPLHF. The J gene is TRBJ1-6, the V gene TRBV6-2 or TRBV6-3, with D possibly matching TRBD1 (6 bases). This CDR3 spans 14 amino acids. Germline-derived CDR1 and CDR2 are MNHEY and SVGEGT. Trimming removed 0 bases at V and 7 bases at J, with 7 bases between.

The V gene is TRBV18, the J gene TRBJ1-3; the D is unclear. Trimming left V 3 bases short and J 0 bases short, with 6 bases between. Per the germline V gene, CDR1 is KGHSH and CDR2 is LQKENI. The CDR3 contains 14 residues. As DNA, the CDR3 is TGTGCCAGCTCACCGCTGAGCTCTGGAAACACCATATATTTT. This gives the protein CASSPLSSGNTIYF.

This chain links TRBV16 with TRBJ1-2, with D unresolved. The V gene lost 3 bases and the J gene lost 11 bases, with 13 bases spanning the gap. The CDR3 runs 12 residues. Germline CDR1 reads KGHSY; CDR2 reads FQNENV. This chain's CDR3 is CASSQDSISYTF. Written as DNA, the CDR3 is TGTGCCAGCAGCCAGGACTCGATCTCGTACACCTTC.